These 9 T cell receptor beta chains share one sample of origin, sequenced in a study of blood T cell repertoires in COVID-19 (dated by TCRdb to the early 2020s). Library method: the immunoSEQ multiplex PCR assay. TCRdb took over this immuneACCESS table, retaining in-frame rearrangements with V and J assigned. Such tables are incomplete; in checked studies, under half of the missing clones stem from an unresolved V gene, and the remainder is unexplained. The table for this sample lists 150,000 to 200,000 clones; 80% to 85% of them were counted only once. About 10% of the sample is held by the ten biggest clonotypes. The sequencing sample was made of peripheral blood. These receptors all come from a woman of 80 years or more with active or convalescent COVID-19.

This clone showed up many times. The chain joins TRBV6-2 or TRBV6-3 to TRBJ1-2; D uncertain. The germline gives CDR1 MNHEY, CDR2 SVGEGT. This CDR3 has 15 amino acids. V was shortened by 0 bases and J by 2 bases, with 10 bases between the two germline ends. The CDR3 loop reads CASSYSSYGNYGYTF. In DNA, the CDR3 is TGTGCCAGCAGTTACTCGAGTTACGGGAACTATGGCTACACCTTC.

The chain joins TRBV28 to TRBJ2-7; D may be TRBD2 (5 bases). This CDR3 comprises 12 residues. Trimming pared 10 bases from V and 7 bases from J, leaving 17 bases between. CDR1 and CDR2 (germline): MDHEN, SYDVKM. CDR3 residues: CATTTGSGEQYF. In DNA form, the CDR3 reads TGTGCCACAACGACGGGGTCGGGAGAGCAGTACTTC.

CDR3 DNA: TGTGCCAGCAGCCTAAGGAAGGGACAGGGAAGTCAGCCCCAGCATTTT. It translates to CASSLRKGQGSQPQHF. This chain joins TRBV3-1 (or the pseudogene TRBV3-2) and TRBJ1-5; 9 nucleotides match TRBD1. This CDR3 is 16 amino acids long. The ends lost 4 bases at V and 6 bases at J; junction bases unmatched: 10. Germline V CDR1 and CDR2: LGHDT, YNNKEL (reference sequence).

This rearrangement joins TRBV7-9 to TRBJ1-6, with D tentatively TRBD1 (6 bases). There are 14 residues in the CDR3. CDR1 and CDR2 (germline): SEHNR, FQNEAQ (reference sequence). V was clipped by 1 base and J by 7 bases, with 8 bases between them. The CDR3 nucleotides are TGTGCCAGCAGCTTAGACGGGACAAATTCACCCCTCCACTTT. Protein: CASSLDGTNSPLHF.

The V call is TRBV9, the J call TRBJ1-2; 8 bases are shared with TRBD1. The CDR3 is 12 residues long. V shed 0 bases and J 8 bases; nucleotides not matched to a gene: 0. Germline loops: CDR1 SGDLS, CDR2 YYNGEE. As DNA, the CDR3 is TGTGCCAGCAGCGTAGCAGGGGGCGGCTACACCTTC. This encodes CASSVAGGGYTF. Variable domain in full (rest from reference TRBV9 and TRBJ1-2): DSGVTQTPKHLITATGQRVTLRCSPRSGDLSVYWYQQSLDQGLQFLIQYYNGEERAKGNILERFSAQQFPDLHSELNLSSLELGDSALYFCASSVAGGGYTFGSGTRLTVV.

This clone was detected a few times. J is TRBJ1-2 and V is TRBV5-4, with a possible D match to TRBD1 (6 bases). The ends were cut back, 0 bases at V and 8 bases at J, with 23 bases in the middle. CDR1 and CDR2 from the germline V gene are SGHNT and YYREEE (reference sequence). The CDR3 spans 17 residues. The DNA of the CDR3 is TGTGCCAGCAGCTTGGGAGGGGCAGGCCAGGGGAGAGAGGGCTACACCTTC. Its protein is CASSLGGAGQGREGYTF.

This clone was recorded a few times. V is TRBV9 and J is TRBJ1-4; D is perhaps TRBD1 (5 bases). The CDR3 sequence is 15 residues long. Germline assignment: CDR1 SGDLS and CDR2 YYNGEE. V lost 3 bases and J lost 3, with 12 bases in between. This CDR3 reads CASSDDSTANEKLFF. DNA for the CDR3: TGTGCCAGCAGCGACGACAGCACTGCTAATGAAAAACTGTTTTTT.

The gene calls are TRBV12-5 and TRBJ2-2, with 8 bases fitting TRBD2. This CDR3 contains 16 residues. Germline CDR1 reads LGHNT; CDR2 reads FRNRAP. V lost 6 bases to trimming and J lost 0 bases; unmatched junction nucleotides: 6. The CDR3, as DNA: TGTGCTAGTGGCTCACCGGGGGGGACGAACACCGGGGAGCTGTTTTTT. Translation gives CASGSPGGTNTGELFF.

The rearrangement links TRBV28 to TRBJ1-1, with no clear D. The ends were cut back, 5 bases at V and 8 bases at J, with 12 bases in the middle. The CDR3 contains 12 residues. The germline gives CDR1 MDHEN, CDR2 SYDVKM. CDR3 nucleotide sequence: TGTGCCAGCAGTCGCCAGACTACCGAAGCTTTCTTT. Translation: CASSRQTTEAFF.